The sequence of this TCR beta chain was determined in a study of blood T cells in healthy people across ages (dated by TCRdb to 2015 to 2017). With respect to the entire study: Template switching captured roughly one uniquely barcoded TCR beta cDNA molecule per two T cells in model experiments. Four age groups were formed from the donors: young (average about 17 years), middle-aged (more than 35), aged (around 68) and long-lived (about 75). Using deep sequencing normalized with unique cDNA molecular identifiers, the study measured how TCR beta repertoire diversity changes with age. The study analyzed two additional independent replicas of 1 million unique cDNA reads from the same blood draw for two donors, one aged 18 to 29 and one aged 80 or older. To avoid experimental bias, donors of different ages were distributed randomly across sequencing lanes.

The roughly 39 donors, aged 6 to 90 years, were systemically healthy Caucasian individuals from Russia. Each donor gave 8 to 10 milliliters of peripheral blood, collected into EDTA-treated Vacutainer tubes. Ficoll-Paque density-gradient centrifugation was used to isolate PBMCs, with at least 6.5 million per sample. Total RNA was extracted from PBMCs with Trizol reagent, with at least 6 micrograms obtained per sample. Naive CD45RAhigh/CD27high T cell percentages were measured by flow cytometry on a PBMC aliquot from every donor. The germline V gene encodes CDR1 KGHSH and CDR2 LQKENI. Measured from the cysteine to the phenylalanine, the CDR3 is 15 residues long. Only the CDR3 DNA stays, 45 bases, in frame from base 1. General findings and caveats noted by the study authors: Because the CMV infection status of the donors was unknown, age-related changes in expanded clonotypes may potentially have been confounded. A strong correlation was found between observed TCR beta diversity and the percentage of naive T cells measured by flow cytometry. Bulk unsorted PBMC profiling prevented conclusive comparison of naive and antigen-experienced compartments. The long-lived group showed more naive CD4+ T cells, fewer expanded clones and increased TCR diversity than the aged group, suggesting age selection. Estimates of total diversity based on one million sequenced T cells were regarded as lower bounds and as underestimates. Observed TCR beta diversity per million T cells fell roughly linearly with age, and a significant reduction was already apparent by age around 36.

Notes on this clonotype: This receptor's antigen is unknown. Base qualities are missing; no much larger clone stands one base away.

Library construction relied on 5' RACE. Sequencing relied on an Illumina HiSeq 2500. A second 7 to 11 cycle PCR used a sample-barcoded 5' primer and a J-beta primer mix. Each TCR beta cDNA molecule received a unique molecular identifier from a template-switch 5' adaptor carrying 12 random nucleotides. Each sample yielded at least 2.5 million CDR3-containing paired-end reads. First-strand cDNA was synthesized from all RNA with the Mint cDNA synthesis kit, primed by a TRBC-specific oligonucleotide. All cDNA was treated with uracil-DNA glycosylase and then went through a first 18-cycle PCR with the universal primers M1SS and BC2_uni_R. The authors' pipeline ran thus. For normalization, 1 million high-quality reads were randomly selected from each sample, with every read carrying a distinct molecular identifier. Instead of being binned into consensus sequences, reads that shared molecular identifiers were thrown out. MiTCR, run with a Q25 quality threshold and the strictest error-elimination algorithm, handled CDR3 identification, clonotype clustering and error correction. A nonparametric unseen species model with Euler transformation was used to estimate a lower bound on total TCR beta diversity. The public reads were reanalyzed by TCRdb: fastp trimming at Q25, MiXCR alignment, in-frame beta chains only. Under each unique CDR3 protein, matching rows form one entry showing the most common genes and DNA. These V and J calls originate from TCRdb's pipeline instead of the authors' own analysis. This sample gives around 1,700,000 distinct CDR3 sequences in total; roughly 30% of them show up just once. Roughly 8.2% of the sample is in the top ten clones.

Input material: blood. The clonotype comes from a woman aged 30 to 39 in good health. This receptor chain uses TRBV18 and TRBJ2-5, with 11 bases matching TRBD2. The assigned J gene may be wrong: the sequence end matches TRBJ2-7 better. The bases read TGTGCCAGCTCACCTCCTAGCGGGGGGCGCTACGAGCAGTACTTC. It is translated as CASSPPSGGRYEQYF.